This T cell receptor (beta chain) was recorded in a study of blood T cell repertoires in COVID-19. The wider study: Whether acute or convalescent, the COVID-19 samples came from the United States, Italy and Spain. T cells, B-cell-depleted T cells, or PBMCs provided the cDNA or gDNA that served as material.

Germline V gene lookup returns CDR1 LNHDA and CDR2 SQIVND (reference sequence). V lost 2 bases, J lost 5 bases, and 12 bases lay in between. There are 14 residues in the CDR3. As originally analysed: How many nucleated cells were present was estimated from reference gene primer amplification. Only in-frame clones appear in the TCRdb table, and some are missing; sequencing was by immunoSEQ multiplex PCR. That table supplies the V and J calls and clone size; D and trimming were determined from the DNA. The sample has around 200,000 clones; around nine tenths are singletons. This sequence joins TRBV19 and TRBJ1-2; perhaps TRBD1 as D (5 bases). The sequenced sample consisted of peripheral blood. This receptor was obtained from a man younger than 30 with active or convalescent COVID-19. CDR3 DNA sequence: TGTGCCAGTAGTATATTCTCCGGGGGGTATGGCTACACCTTC. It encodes CASSIFSGGYGYTF.